The 26 T cell receptor beta chains below all came from one sample that was sequenced in a study of T cell responses to AZD1222 COVID-19 vaccine. Sequencing was performed with immunoSEQ multiplex PCR; in TCRdb, only in-frame clones are kept and a portion is missing. The sample has approximately 180,000 clones; around 92% are singletons. This sample comprised peripheral blood, obtained on day 0 of AZD1222 vaccination. All receptors come from an adult in good health.

The chain recombines TRBV28 with TRBJ2-1, with a possible D match to TRBD2 (5 bases). Trimming left V 5 bases short and J 8 bases short, with 13 bases between. In germline, CDR1 is MDHEN, CDR2 SYDVKM. There are 13 residues in the CDR3. In DNA form, the CDR3 reads TGTGCCAGCAGTCCCCGGTCCGGGGATGAGCAGTTCTTC. The encoded protein is CASSPRSGDEQFF.

The V call is TRBV3-1 (or the pseudogene TRBV3-2), the J call TRBJ1-1, with D unresolved. CDR3 length equals 14 residues. CDR1 and CDR2 from the germline V gene are LGHDT and YNNKEL (reference sequence). V lost 5 bases to trimming and J lost 4 bases, with 14 bases between them. CDR3 bases: TGTGCCAGCAGCTACGGTAGGGTCGGCACTGAAGCTTTCTTT. Amino acids: CASSYGRVGTEAFF.

The genes are TRBV7-8 and TRBJ2-7; TRBD2 is a possible D gene (6 bases). Germline V gene lookup returns CDR1 SGHVS and CDR2 FQNEAQ. Deletions cut 3 bases from V and 4 bases from J, with 10 bases between. The CDR3 is 13 residues long. CDR3 nucleotide sequence: TGTGCCAGCAGCTTCGGGACTGGTTACGAGCAGTACGTC. This translates into CASSFGTGYEQYV.

This chain joins TRBV19 and TRBJ2-1; D may be TRBD1 (5 bases). The germline V and J ends were trimmed by 6 bases and 7 bases, with 13 bases remaining between them. Germline assignment: CDR1 LNHDA and CDR2 SQIVND (reference sequence). This CDR3 contains 13 residues. The CDR3 sequence: CASSKPGRNEQFF. CDR3 nucleotide sequence: TGTGCCAGTAGCAAACCAGGGCGGAATGAGCAGTTCTTC.

The rearrangement joins TRBV10-3 to TRBJ1-2, with D maybe TRBD1 (5 bases). The germline V gene encodes CDR1 ENHRY and CDR2 SYGVKD. Trimming cost V 0 bases and J 8 bases, with 7 bases left between them. The CDR3 extends over 12 amino acids. The CDR3 sequence: CAISESGGGYTF. The CDR3 DNA sequence: TGTGCCATCAGTGAGTCCGGGGGGGGCTACACCTTC.

The V and J genes are TRBV19 and TRBJ2-5, with 11 positions matching TRBD1. The J segment lost 1 base and the V segment lost 3 bases, leaving 1 base of the junction unmatched. Germline CDR1 and CDR2: LNHDA and SQIVND (reference sequence). The CDR3 spans 15 residues. The CDR3 loop is CASSMGQGVQETQYF. CDR3 nucleotide sequence: TGTGCCAGTAGTATGGGACAGGGGGTCCAAGAGACCCAGTACTTC.

The chain joins TRBV5-1 to TRBJ1-3; 7 bases align to TRBD1. V dropped 4 bases and J dropped 0; count of bases not matched to a gene: 7. Germline-derived CDR1 and CDR2 are SGHRS and YFSETQ. The CDR3 sequence is 16 residues long. The CDR3 nucleotides are TGCGCCAGCAGCCTGACAGGGAAGGGCTCTGGAAACACCATATATTTT. Protein sequence: CASSLTGKGSGNTIYF. The variable domain in full, completed from reference TRBV5-1 and TRBJ1-3, reads KAGVTQTPRYLIKTRGQQVTLSCSPISGHRSVSWYQQTPGQGLQFLFEYFSETQRNKGNFPGRFSGRQFSNSRSEMNVSTLELGDSALYLCASSLTGKGSGNTIYFGEGSWLTVV.

V usage is TRBV6-5 and J usage is TRBJ1-6; no reliable D call. Trimming stripped 5 bases from V and 5 bases from J, with 7 bases between. The CDR3 runs 13 residues. The germline gives CDR1 MNHEY, CDR2 SVGAGI. The CDR3 DNA follows: TGTGCCAGCAGTACAACCGATAATTCACCCCTCCACTTT. Amino acid sequence: CASSTTDNSPLHF.

This clone was recorded a few times. The rearrangement joins TRBV27 to TRBJ1-1; the D is unclear. V lost 1 base and J 5 bases, leaving 11 bases between the germline ends. The CDR3 covers 14 residues. Germline CDR1 reads MNHEY; CDR2 reads SMNVEV (reference sequence). The CDR3 DNA is TGTGCCAGCAGTTTATTCGGGGTCATGACTGAAGCTTTCTTT. Its protein product is CASSLFGVMTEAFF.

The rearrangement uses TRBV4-3 and TRBJ1-2; 8 nucleotides align to TRBD1. Germline CDR1 reads LGHNA; CDR2 reads YSLEER. V gave up 3 bases and J gave up 8 bases; unmatched junction bases: 11. The length of the CDR3 is 15 residues. This chain's CDR3 is CASSHHGQGNSGYTF. CDR3 sequence (DNA): TGCGCCAGCAGCCATCACGGACAGGGAAATTCGGGCTACACCTTC.

The rearrangement uses TRBV24-1 and TRBJ2-1; D may be TRBD2 (6 bases). This CDR3 is 16 amino acids long. Per the germline V gene, CDR1 is KGHDR and CDR2 is SFDVKD. Trimming removed 3 bases from V and 4 bases from J, with 15 bases in between. The CDR3, as DNA: TGTGCCACCAGTGATAGGTGGGGGACTGTGTACAATGAGCAGTTCTTC. It specifies CATSDRWGTVYNEQFF.

The chain employs TRBV6-1 and TRBJ1-2; D remains unclear. Germline CDR1 MNHNS, CDR2 SASEGT. Trimming removed 3 bases at V and 2 bases at J, with 4 bases between. This CDR3 has 12 residues. Written as DNA, the CDR3 is TGTGCCAGCAGTGAGGGGAACTATGGCTACACCTTC. Encoded protein: CASSEGNYGYTF.

The chain employs TRBV7-9 and TRBJ2-1, with 8 bases fitting TRBD1. Germline CDR1 is SEHNR and CDR2 is FQNEAQ (reference sequence). Unmatched junction bases numbered 6, after V lost 5 bases and J lost 3 bases. The CDR3 totals 15 residues. This CDR3 reads CASSPRDRFYNEQFF. The CDR3, as DNA: TGTGCCAGCAGCCCAAGGGACAGGTTCTACAATGAGCAGTTCTTC. Based on the CDR3 plus reference TRBV7-9 and TRBJ2-1, the full variable domain is DTGVSQNPRHKITKRGQNVTFRCDPISEHNRLYWYRQTLGQGPEFLTYFQNEAQLEKSRLLSDRFSAERPKGSFSTLEIQRTEQGDSAMYLCASSPRDRFYNEQFFGPGTRLTVL.

DNA of the CDR3: TGTGCCAGCAGCGTAGGACCCAACAGCAATCAGCCCCAGCATTTT. Translated, it gives CASSVGPNSNQPQHF. The chain couples TRBV9 to TRBJ1-5; no firm D call. Germline values: CDR1 SGDLS, CDR2 YYNGEE. CDR3 size: 15 residues. The V gene lost 0 bases and the J gene lost 1 base, with 8 bases spanning the gap.

The V call is TRBV5-4, the J call TRBJ1-1; weak D call: TRBD1 (5 bases). CDR1 and CDR2 from the germline V gene are SGHNT and YYREEE (reference sequence). V lost 5 bases, J lost 4 bases, and 18 bases lay in between. There are 15 residues in the CDR3. CDR3 in amino acids: CASSGAGFRGTEAFF. CDR3 nucleotides: TGTGCCAGCAGTGGGGCGGGGTTTAGGGGCACTGAAGCTTTCTTT.

The chain couples TRBV29-1 to TRBJ1-1; 9 nucleotides align to TRBD1. The CDR3 contains 13 residues. CDR1 and CDR2 (germline): SQVTM, ANQGSEA. After removal of 7 bases from V and 0 bases from J, the junction contained 3 bases not matched to a gene. The CDR3: CSGRDRVNTEAFF. In nucleotides, the CDR3 is TGCAGCGGACGGGACAGGGTGAACACTGAAGCTTTCTTT.

This sequence joins TRBV3-1 (or the pseudogene TRBV3-2) and TRBJ2-6; the D gene could be TRBD1 or TRBD2 (7 bases each). V shed 6 bases and J shed 2 bases, with 17 bases lying between them. The CDR3 consists of 17 residues. CDR1 and CDR2 (germline): LGHDT, YNNKEL (reference sequence). The CDR3 sequence: CASRNGRGGAGANVLTF. Here the CDR3 DNA reads TGTGCCAGCAGAAACGGCAGGGGGGGTGCTGGGGCCAACGTCCTGACTTTC.

The chain links TRBV6-4 to TRBJ1-5, with D hard to call. Trimming left V 0 bases short and J 6 bases short, with 6 bases between. This CDR3 region has 13 residues. CDR1 and CDR2 from the germline V gene are MRHNA and SNTAGT. The CDR3 coding sequence is TGTGCCAGCAGTGACTCGGTAGGTCAGCCCCAGCATTTT. Translation gives CASSDSVGQPQHF.

The chain combines TRBV5-6 with TRBJ1-3, with a possible D match to TRBD1 (5 bases). Germline CDR1 is SGHDT and CDR2 is YYEEEE. The CDR3 contains 18 residues. Deletions cut 1 base from V and 3 bases from J, with 20 bases between. The CDR3 nucleotides are TGTGCCAGCAGCTTGAGGGGAGACGGTTTTATGTTTGGAAACACCATATATTTT. Translation: CASSLRGDGFMFGNTIYF. Variable domain in full (rest from reference TRBV5-6 and TRBJ1-3): DAGVTQSPTHLIKTRGQQVTLRCSPKSGHDTVSWYQQALGQGPQFIFQYYEEEERQRGNFPDRFSGHQFPNYSSELNVNALLLGDSALYLCASSLRGDGFMFGNTIYFGEGSWLTVV.

The V call is TRBV6-5, the J call TRBJ1-2; 10 positions match TRBD1. V dropped 6 bases and J dropped 8; count of bases not matched to a gene: 12. The V gene's germline CDR1 is MNHEY and CDR2 SVGAGI. The CDR3 sequence is 15 residues long. The CDR3 region has the DNA TGTGCCAGCAGACCAGCCGGGGACAGGGGAGACGGCTACACCTTC. Translation: CASRPAGDRGDGYTF.

This chain uses TRBV30 with TRBJ2-2; 9 nucleotides line up with TRBD1. The V and J ends lost 1 base and 3 bases, in that order; junction bases with no gene match: 6. The CDR3 extends over 16 amino acids. CDR1 and CDR2 from the germline V gene are GTSNPN and SVGIG (reference sequence). The CDR3 loop reads CAWSGKGTGYTGELFF. CDR3 coding DNA: TGTGCCTGGAGTGGAAAGGGGACAGGGTACACCGGGGAGCTGTTTTTT.

The chain uses TRBV6-5 and TRBJ2-5; the match to TRBD1 covers 9 bases. The V segment lost 2 bases and the J segment 5 bases; nucleotides outside the gene matches: 6. The V gene's germline CDR1 is MNHEY and CDR2 SVGAGI. The CDR3 is made up of 15 amino acids. The CDR3 loop reads CASSYTGGGGETQYF. CDR3 nucleotide sequence: TGTGCCAGCAGTTACACAGGGGGCGGCGGGGAGACCCAGTACTTC.

The chain recombines TRBV19 with TRBJ1-2; D remains unclear. This CDR3 spans 14 amino acids. Between the trimmed V and J ends, which lost 0 bases and 7 bases, there was a span of 12 bases. CDR1 LNHDA and CDR2 SQIVND come from the germline V gene (reference sequence). CDR3 in amino acids: CASSIEWALSGYTF. CDR3 nucleotide sequence: TGTGCCAGTAGTATAGAATGGGCACTCTCTGGCTACACCTTC. The entire variable domain, with the rest obtained from reference TRBV19 and TRBJ1-2, is as follows: DGGITQSPKYLFRKEGQNVTLSCEQNLNHDAMYWYRQDPGQGLRLIYYSQIVNDFQKGDIAEGYSVSREKKESFPLTVTSAQKNPTAFYLCASSIEWALSGYTFGSGTRLTVV.

V gene TRBV18 combines with J gene TRBJ1-4; weak D call: TRBD1 (6 bases). This CDR3 is 15 amino acids long. Germline V gene lookup returns CDR1 KGHSH and CDR2 LQKENI. V shed 3 bases and J shed 3 bases, with 11 bases lying between them. The CDR3 coding sequence is TGTGCCAGCTCACCCCCGGGACAACCTAATGAAAAACTGTTTTTT. Amino acid sequence: CASSPPGQPNEKLFF.

The V call is TRBV5-1, the J call TRBJ2-7; D uncertain. Germline lookup yields CDR1 SGHRS and CDR2 YFSETQ. Between the trimmed V and J ends, which lost 1 base and 5 bases, there was a span of 10 bases. The CDR3 has 13 amino acids. The DNA of the CDR3 is TGCGCCAGCAGCTTGTTAAGCGCACACGAGCAGTACTTC. Its protein product is CASSLLSAHEQYF.

V is TRBV10-3 and J is TRBJ2-1, with D maybe TRBD2 (6 bases). Germline V gene sequence: CDR1 ENHRY, CDR2 SYGVKD. The CDR3 is made up of 15 amino acids. V gave up 5 bases and J gave up 9 bases, with 20 bases separating them. CDR3 amino acids: CAISTSGTGGSEQFF. CDR3 nucleotides: TGTGCCATCAGTACCTCCGGGACCGGAGGGAGTGAGCAGTTCTTC.